Sequencing of this TCR beta chain was carried out in a study of blood T cells in healthy people across ages. This clonotype was recorded many times. As yet, its antigen is unknown. The study, taken as a whole, reports: The study found more naive CD4+ cells and higher diversity in long-lived than aged donors. The CMV status of each donor remained undetermined, and this could have confounded shifts in expanded clonotypes. As age increased, TCR beta diversity per million T cells fell in a roughly linear fashion.

Together with a sample-barcoded 5' primer, a J-beta primer mix was included in a second PCR lasting about 6 to 11 cycles. Tags on each cDNA molecule came from a template-switch adaptor with 12 random nucleotides. MiXCR, applied by TCRdb to the 5' RACE reads, yields one record per CDR3 protein. The data show 700,000 or so distinct CDR3 sequences, around 43% seen once. The germline CDR1 and CDR2 sequences are SGHRS and YFSETQ. V lost 4 bases and J 7 bases, leaving 15 bases between the germline ends. This CDR3 has 13 residues. Sequencing input: blood. V usage is TRBV5-1 and J usage is TRBJ2-7; D ambiguous. This clonotype was sampled from a man at least 80 years old in good health. The CDR3 reads CASSLGRSSEQYF. DNA of the CDR3: TGCGCCAGCAGCCTTGGACGCTCCTCGGAGCAGTACTTC.